This is a list of T cell receptor beta chains from one sample in a study of pediatric ulcerative colitis. Using immunoSEQ multiplex PCR, the repertoire was profiled, and TCRdb retains in-frame clones only, with some absent. The data show roughly 45,000 clones, 78% seen once. Sequencing used gut tissue. These receptors originate from a girl under 18 with moderate ulcerative colitis. Each CDR3 is given with its conserved first and last residue. The order of the fields is J gene, clone size, V gene, D gene, CDR3 protein, CDR3 DNA. A D gene is named only where the DNA matches it firmly. The size entry is marked missing in some rows and otherwise reads once, few, many or a size class.

TRBJ2-7 NA TRBV5-1 NA CASSSNSYEQYF TGCGCCAGCAGCTCTAACAGCTACGAGCAGTACTTC
TRBJ2-7 NA TRBV28 TRBD1 CASSLWSPGQGSNEQYF TGTGCCAGCAGTTTATGGAGCCCGGGACAGGGATCGAACGAGCAGTACTTC
TRBJ2-1 NA TRBV6-5 NA CASTPGGGHEQFF TGTGCCAGCACCCCGGGAGGGGGCCATGAGCAGTTCTTC
TRBJ2-5 NA TRBV5-4 NA CASSLVIEQETQYF TGTGCCAGCAGCTTGGTAATAGAACAAGAGACCCAGTACTTC
TRBJ2-4 NA TRBV15 NA CATSRGGLAKNIQYF TGTGCCACCAGCAGAGGGGGATTAGCCAAAAACATTCAGTACTTC
TRBJ1-1 NA TRBV5-4 NA CASSSKRGIPGGAFF TGTGCCAGCAGCTCGAAGCGGGGAATTCCGGGGGGAGCTTTCTTT
TRBJ1-6 NA TRBV6-5 NA CASSPSFRGDSPLHF TGTGCCAGCAGTCCCTCTTTTAGGGGGGATTCACCCCTCCACTTT
TRBJ2-5 NA TRBV25-1 NA CASSASETQYF TGTGCCAGCAGTGCTAGTGAGACCCAGTACTTC
TRBJ1-2 NA TRBV7-2 NA CASSLEANYGYTF TGTGCCAGCAGCTTAGAAGCTAACTATGGCTACACCTTC
TRBJ2-4 once TRBV30 NA CAWSVRFGNNIQYF TGTGCCTGGAGTGTACGTTTTGGCAATAACATTCAGTACTTC
TRBJ1-1 few TRBV7-9 NA CASSLTPGTAEAFF TGTGCCAGCAGCCTCACTCCTGGGACTGCTGAAGCTTTCTTT
TRBJ1-1 NA TRBV14 NA CASSRGVAGQNTEAFF TGTGCCAGCAGCCGGGGGGTAGCCGGGCAGAACACTGAAGCTTTCTTT
TRBJ1-1 NA TRBV7-8 NA CASSSPPTRTEAFF TGTGCCAGCAGCTCCCCGCCCACACGGACTGAAGCTTTCTTT
TRBJ2-3 NA TRBV30 NA CAWSSLPDTQYF TGTGCCTGGAGTTCCTTGCCAGATACGCAGTATTTT
TRBJ2-1 NA TRBV7-6 NA CASSLGTGQSWEQFF TGTGCCAGCAGCTTAGGAACGGGTCAGAGCTGGGAGCAGTTCTTC
TRBJ2-7 NA TRBV7-9 NA CASSLSLRAGEQYF TGTGCCAGCAGCTTAAGCTTGCGGGCAGGCGAGCAGTACTTC
TRBJ2-6 NA TRBV4-3 NA CASSQYGNPGVTGANVLTF TGCGCCAGCAGCCAATATGGGAACCCAGGGGTGACTGGGGCCAACGTCCTGACTTTC
TRBJ1-4 NA TRBV28 NA CASRTSGGGEKLFF TGTGCCAGCAGAACGAGCGGGGGAGGGGAAAAACTGTTTTTT
TRBJ1-1 once TRBV6-5 NA CASSFLGGTEAFF TGTGCCAGCAGTTTTTTAGGTGGCACTGAAGCTTTCTTT
TRBJ1-6 few TRBV19 TRBD1 CASSAGGHSYNSPLHF TGTGCCAGTAGCGCAGGGGGTCACTCCTATAATTCACCCCTCCACTTT
TRBJ2-3 NA TRBV5-1 TRBD2 CASSGSGSRSDTQYF TGCGCCAGCAGCGGTAGCGGGAGTAGGTCAGATACGCAGTATTTT
TRBJ2-3 NA TRBV29-1 NA CSVEGPHLSTDTQYF TGCAGCGTTGAAGGGCCCCACCTATCCACAGATACGCAGTATTTT
TRBJ2-5 NA TRBV5-1 NA CASSSGDTRPETQYF TGCGCCAGCAGCTCCGGGGACACGAGACCGGAGACCCAGTACTTC
TRBJ1-5 few TRBV7-2 NA CASSLDSGVNNQPQHF TGTGCCAGCAGCTTAGATTCGGGCGTGAACAATCAGCCCCAGCATTTT
TRBJ2-7 few TRBV19 NA CASSTGHRGEQYF TGTGCCAGTAGCACGGGGCACCGGGGCGAGCAGTACTTC
TRBJ1-2 NA TRBV29-1 NA CSGGEHNYGYTF TGCAGCGGGGGGGAGCACAACTATGGCTACACCTTC
TRBJ2-4 NA TRBV4-1 NA CASSQAIQGVKNIQYF TGCGCCAGCAGCCAAGCCATACAGGGAGTCAAAAACATTCAGTACTTC
TRBJ1-2 medium-sized TRBV9 TRBD1 CASTPGGRNYGYTF TGTGCCAGCACCCCAGGGGGCCGAAACTATGGCTACACCTTC
TRBJ1-2 NA TRBV4-1 NA CASSQDGTYGYTF TGCGCCAGCAGCCAAGATGGGACCTATGGCTACACCTTC
TRBJ2-1 NA TRBV7-3 TRBD2 CASSPGGNEQFF TGTGCCAGCAGCCCCGGGGGGAATGAGCAGTTCTTC
TRBJ2-7 NA TRBV7-8 TRBD2 CASSPAVGGDYEQYF TGTGCCAGCAGCCCCGCGGTGGGAGGGGACTACGAGCAGTACTTC
TRBJ2-1 NA TRBV7-2 NA CASSLGGSYNEQFF TGTGCCAGCAGCTTGGGGGGCTCCTACAATGAGCAGTTCTTC
TRBJ1-1 NA TRBV7-9 NA CASSLEGNTEAFF TGTGCCAGCAGTTTAGAAGGGAACACTGAAGCTTTCTTT
TRBJ1-5 NA TRBV6-6 NA CASSYTGQNQPQHF TGTGCCAGCAGTTACACAGGCCAAAATCAGCCCCAGCATTTT
TRBJ1-5 NA TRBV4-3 TRBD1 CASSQNRGWQPQHF TGCGCCAGCAGCCAGAACAGGGGTTGGCAGCCCCAGCATTTT
TRBJ2-5 once TRBV18 NA CASSPIRAVETQYF TGTGCCAGCTCACCAATCAGGGCCGTAGAGACCCAGTACTTC
TRBJ2-2 NA TRBV4-1 NA CASSRDRSTGELFF TGCGCCAGCAGCCGCGACAGGAGTACCGGGGAGCTGTTTTTT
TRBJ1-2 few TRBV6-5 NA CASSYDGGRWYGYTF TGTGCCAGCAGTTACGACGGGGGGCGATGGTATGGCTACACCTTC
TRBJ2-7 NA TRBV11-2 TRBD2 CASSFGRGVVNSYEQYF TGTGCCAGCAGCTTCGGACGGGGGGTTGTGAACTCCTACGAGCAGTACTTC
TRBJ1-4 NA TRBV9 NA CASSLRPGGSEKLFF TGTGCCAGCAGCCTACGCCCCGGGGGCAGTGAAAAACTGTTTTTT
TRBJ2-7 NA TRBV28 NA CASIGPLRAYEQYF TGTGCCAGCATAGGTCCCCTGAGGGCCTACGAGCAGTACTTC